This T cell receptor beta chain was profiled in a study of cytotoxic CD8 clonotypes in ibrutinib-treated CLL. This CDR3 region has 13 residues. Germline values: CDR1 KGHSH, CDR2 LQKENI. Trimming cost V 3 bases and J 4 bases, with 9 bases left between them. Study-level results: Starting clonality was above that of age-matched healthy donors and tracked circulating CD8+ T-cell counts. Clonality, elevated at ibrutinib response, dropped back toward baseline at progression.

Sequencing was designed to attain a depth spanning 1 in 200,000 to 1 in 1 million T cells. The data were produced by immunoSEQ multiplex PCR, yet TCRdb's version contains in-frame clones alone and is incomplete. The table includes 95,000 to 100,000 clones, approximately 78% detected once. Details on this clone: Its antigen is not known.

Roughly 2.2 micrograms of genomic DNA from cryopreserved PBMCs went into TCR beta libraries. This material consisted of PBMCs, taken after 12 months of ibrutinib treatment. This rearrangement joins TRBV18 to TRBJ2-5; D possibly corresponds to TRBD2 (6 bases). The clonotype comes from a human donor with chronic lymphocytic leukemia. CDR3 residues: CASSPLGGETQYF. The CDR3 DNA sequence: TGTGCCAGCTCACCCCTCGGGGGAGAGACCCAGTACTTC.